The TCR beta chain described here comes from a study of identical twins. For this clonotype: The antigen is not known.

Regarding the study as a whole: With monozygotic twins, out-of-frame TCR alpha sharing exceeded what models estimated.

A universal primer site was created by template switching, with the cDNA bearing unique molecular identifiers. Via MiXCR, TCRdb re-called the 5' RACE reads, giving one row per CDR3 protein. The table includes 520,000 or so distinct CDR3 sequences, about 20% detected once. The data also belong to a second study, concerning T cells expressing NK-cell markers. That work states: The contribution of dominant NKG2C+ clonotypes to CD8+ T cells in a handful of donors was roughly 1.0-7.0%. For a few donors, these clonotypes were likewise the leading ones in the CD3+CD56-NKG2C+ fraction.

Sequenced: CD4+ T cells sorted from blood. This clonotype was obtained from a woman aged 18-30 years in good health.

The CDR3 bases are TGCGCCAGCACCGGAGGTTCCCCCACAGATACGCAGTATTTT. Translation: CASTGGSPTDTQYF. The chain couples TRBV5-1 to TRBJ2-3; possibly TRBD2 for D (5 bases). Germline values: CDR1 SGHRS, CDR2 YFSETQ. V gave up 6 bases and J gave up 2 bases, with 13 bases separating them. This CDR3 is 14 amino acids long.